This TCR beta chain was recovered during a study of a mutant IDH1 vaccine in newly diagnosed glioma (dated by TCRdb to about 2021). Regarding the research as a whole: Vaccination began 4-6 weeks after radiotherapy alone, or alongside temozolomide cycles in the chemotherapy-containing groups. The roughly 35 treated patients were about 60% male and roughly 40% female, with a mean age of approximately 40 years. For exploratory analyses, longitudinal TCRB deep sequencing was carried out in approximately 25 treated patients wherever samples were available. Six visits were used for peripheral blood collection: V03 (baseline), V05, V07, V10, V12 and V13. Before enrollment, most patients had been given radiochemotherapy with temozolomide as standard therapy, while the rest had received either radiotherapy alone or temozolomide alone. The week-35 safety follow-up was designated visit V12, and the week-47 end of study was designated visit V13. The research as a whole found: Immune responses induced by the vaccine were seen in approximately 93% of patients across multiple MHC alleles. PBMC samples for TCRB deep sequencing were selected based on availability. It was noted by the authors that analyses of patient blood samples could not be reproduced owing to sample limitations. Pseudoprogression seemed to be unrelated to changes in the top peripheral T cell clonotypes found by TCRB sequencing.

With respect to this clone: Its specific antigen is unknown. No much larger clone is present one base from it, and per-base qualities are unavailable.

The library relied on the immunoSEQ multiplex PCR assay. The hsTCRB Kit was used according to the manufacturer's protocol to amplify rearranged TCR beta chain sequences. Sequencing of TCRB libraries was carried out on an Illumina MiSeq. From the authors' description of their analysis: Demultiplexing, trimming and gene mapping were performed with the kit vendor's proprietary platform. TCRdb's version of the immuneACCESS table is confined to in-frame rearrangements and falls short of the full clone set. An unresolved V gene accounts for under half of the shortfall where checked; the remainder is of unknown origin. The V and J calls and the clone size are those of that table, but D and trimming were determined from the DNA. Within this sample are about 94,000 clones, with around 92% of them counted one time only. The ten largest clonotypes hold approximately 0.8% of the sample. CDR1 and CDR2, looked up from the germline V gene (reference sequence), are SEHNR and FQNEAQ. The CDR3 goes from the cysteine to the phenylalanine over 14 residues. The kept DNA is CDR3 alone, 42 bases in frame from the first base. The V end gives up 5 bases and the J end 7 bases, leaving 5 bases in the junction not matched to a gene.

What this sample's time point label stands for: week 47, end of study. Each vaccine dose was 300 ug of a 20-mer mutant IDH1 peptide in Montanide, given subcutaneously with topical imiquimod. Eight vaccinations were administered to patients in weeks 1, 3, 5, 7, 11, 15, 19 and 23, corresponding to visits V03 through V10. Donors had newly diagnosed WHO grade 3 or 4 IDH1-mutant astrocytomas with loss of nuclear ATRX. The samples were drawn from NOA16, a multicentre, single-arm, open-label phase I trial in Germany that tested a mutant IDH1 peptide vaccine in humans for the first time. Genomic DNA for TCRB sequencing was extracted from EDTA blood using the DNeasy Blood and Tissue Kit.

The sequencing here drew on PBMCs, taken from a glioma patient whose treatment included an IDH1 peptide vaccine. The TCR sequence derives from a woman in her forties or fifties with glioma. In this chain, TRBV7-9 is recombined with TRBJ2-1; TRBD2 aligns with 10 central bases. The bases read TGTGCCAGCAGCCATAGCGGGAGGCGAAATGAGCAGTTCTTC. Its translation reads: CASSHSGRRNEQFF.